This T cell receptor beta chain derives from a study of T cell repertoires in cytomegalovirus infection. TCRdb reprocessed the reads via MiXCR and lists one record per CDR3 protein. The sample lists some 300,000 distinct CDR3 sequences, around 9.6% occurring once. This clonotype has at least ten counts. CDR3 length: 13 amino acids. CDR1 is SEHNR, CDR2 FQNEAQ, per germline (reference sequence). V lost 6 bases and J lost 1, with 9 bases in between. This chain uses TRBV7-9 with TRBJ1-1; unclear D gene. The TCR was taken from a human donor in good health (CMV status not recorded). Some clones in this sample may be carry-over from other donors' samples. Sequencing was carried out using PBMCs. The CDR3, as DNA: TGTGCCAGCAGGGAGGTCGGGAACACTGAAGCTTTCTTT. Amino acids: CASREVGNTEAFF.